This entry lists 22 T cell receptor beta chains sequenced from one sample in a study of CD8 T cells in ankylosing spondylitis (dated by TCRdb to the late 2010s). The receptor library was made with 5' RACE. The sequencer listed for this sample is Illumina HiSeq 2500. TCRdb cleaned the public reads at Q25 with fastp, built clones with MiXCR and kept in-frame beta chains. Every CDR3 protein is listed once, alongside the most common genes and DNA of its rows. Present in this sample are just over 350,000 distinct CDR3 sequences, 20% to 25% of which were seen just once. In total, the top ten clones hold approximately 14% of the sample. The sample comprised blood, either unsorted or a sorted T cell fraction (not recorded which). The receptors originated from a male donor with ankylosing spondylitis or in good health (not recorded which).

This clonotype appeared a few times. The V gene is TRBV5-6, the J gene TRBJ2-7, with TRBD2 matching 9 bases. With V trimmed by 0 bases and J by 6 bases, 13 bases remained unmatched. CDR1 is SGHDT, CDR2 YYEEEE, per germline. The CDR3 totals 17 residues. The CDR3 bases are TGTGCCAGCAGCTTGGAGGGTGTCGGGACTAGCTATTCCGAGCAGTACTTC. This gives the protein CASSLEGVGTSYSEQYF.

This clonotype came up many times. The chain joins TRBV12-3 or TRBV12-4 to TRBJ2-7, with 11 bases matching TRBD1. V gave up 8 bases and J gave up 6 bases; unmatched junction bases: 9. This CDR3 is 14 amino acids long. CDR3 sequence: CASGSGTGGPEQYF. The CDR3 DNA reads TGTGCCAGCGGCTCGGGGACAGGGGGACCCGAGCAGTACTTC.

The V and J genes are TRBV28 and TRBJ2-1; 7 nucleotides agree with TRBD2. V shed 6 bases, J shed 8 bases, and the junction held 7 bases outside the gene matches. The CDR3 covers 13 residues. Germline CDR1 and CDR2: MDHEN and SYDVKM. The CDR3 reads CASSPRGSDEQFF. The CDR3 DNA reads as TGTGCCAGCAGCCCGCGGGGGAGTGATGAGCAGTTCTTC.

This clonotype was recorded a few times. This rearrangement joins TRBV5-1 to TRBJ2-7; D remains ambiguous. There are 13 residues in the CDR3. In germline, CDR1 is SGHRS, CDR2 YFSETQ. Trimming took 0 bases from V and 3 from J, leaving 7 bases between them. CDR3 sequence: CASSLEDGYEQYF. CDR3 nucleotide sequence: TGCGCCAGCAGCTTGGAAGACGGCTACGAGCAGTACTTC.

This clonotype came up a few times. The gene calls are TRBV11-2 and TRBJ2-7; the D gene is possibly TRBD1 (6 bases). CDR1 and CDR2 (germline): SGHAT, FQNNGV. The CDR3 has 14 amino acids. V lost 0 bases to trimming and J lost 3 bases, with 9 bases between them. Written as DNA, the CDR3 is TGTGCCAGCAGCTTAGAGGTCAGGGGCTACGAGCAGTACTTC. This sequence encodes CASSLEVRGYEQYF.

The rearrangement uses TRBV7-6 and TRBJ2-7; D is unclear. CDR3 size: 13 residues. Between the trimmed V and J ends, which lost 6 bases and 2 bases, there was a span of 11 bases. Per germline, CDR1 SGHVS and CDR2 FNYEAQ. CDR3 DNA sequence: TGTGCCAGCAGTAGACGGACGGCCTACGAGCAGTACTTC. This gives the protein CASSRRTAYEQYF.

The chain uses TRBV27 and TRBJ1-6; TRBD1 aligns across 7 bases. The CDR3 sequence is 13 residues long. From germline, CDR1 is MNHEY and CDR2 SMNVEV (reference sequence). The J segment lost 7 bases and the V segment lost 8 bases, leaving 5 bases of the junction unmatched. The CDR3 nucleotides are TGTGCCAGCGCATGGACAGGAAATTCACCCCTCCACTTT. Its translation is CASAWTGNSPLHF.

The chain employs TRBV4-1 and TRBJ1-3, with D unclear. Germline CDR1 MGHRA, CDR2 YSYEKL. The CDR3 extends over 16 amino acids. The V gene lost 4 bases and the J gene lost 4 bases, with 17 bases spanning the gap. The CDR3 DNA sequence: TGCGCCAGCAGCCTCGACCCACCCGGAGGGGGAAACACCATATATTTT. Its protein product is CASSLDPPGGGNTIYF.

This clonotype was seen only a few times. V is TRBV12-3 or TRBV12-4 and J is TRBJ1-1; D is ambiguous. Trimming removed 8 bases from V and 0 bases from J, with 4 bases in between. CDR3 size: 11 residues. CDR3 coding DNA: TGTGCCAGCGGAATGAACACTGAAGCTTTCTTT. This translates into CASGMNTEAFF.

This chain links TRBV9 with TRBJ2-7; weak D call: TRBD2 (6 bases). Germline V gene lookup returns CDR1 SGDLS and CDR2 YYNGEE. The CDR3 is made up of 15 amino acids. V was clipped by 0 bases and J by 2 bases, with 12 bases between them. The CDR3 here is CASSVGAGRTYEQYF. Written as DNA, the CDR3 is TGTGCCAGCAGCGTAGGGGCAGGGAGGACCTACGAGCAGTACTTC.

This clonotype was seen more than once but under ten times. The chain links TRBV12-3 or TRBV12-4 to TRBJ2-5; no clear D gene. The CDR3 length is 13 residues. V lost 7 bases, J lost 5 bases, and 14 bases lay in between. As DNA, the CDR3 is TGTGCCAGCACTCAAAGGGTACGGGAGACCCAGTACTTC. Amino acids: CASTQRVRETQYF.

In its sample, this clonotype was seen a few times. The chain carries TRBV9 and TRBJ1-1; D is ambiguous. Germline values: CDR1 SGDLS, CDR2 YYNGEE. V lost 2 bases and J lost 0, with 8 bases in between. The CDR3 runs 14 residues. DNA of the CDR3: TGTGCCAGCAGCGTTTCTGACCTGAACACTGAAGCTTTCTTT. Residues: CASSVSDLNTEAFF.

The table lists this clonotype with a few counts. The rearrangement joins TRBV7-9 to TRBJ2-3, with D tentatively TRBD1 or TRBD2 (6 bases each). Trimming left V 5 bases short and J 1 base short, with 16 bases between. Germline CDR1 reads SEHNR; CDR2 reads FQNEAQ (reference sequence). The CDR3 extends over 16 amino acids. The CDR3 DNA sequence: TGTGCCAGCAGCCCGACGGGGGCGACGGGCACAGATACGCAGTATTTT. It translates to CASSPTGATGTDTQYF.

This clonotype was seen only a few times. The V and J genes are TRBV29-1 and TRBJ2-5; tentatively, D is TRBD1 (5 bases). The CDR3 runs 13 residues. Germline CDR1 SQVTM, CDR2 ANQGSEA. V lost 3 bases to trimming and J lost 1 base, with 9 bases between them. DNA of the CDR3: TGCAGCGTTGACCAGGGCCTCCAAGAGACCCAGTACTTC. Translating it yields CSVDQGLQETQYF.

The genes are TRBV28 and TRBJ1-2; D gene unclear. Germline V gene sequence: CDR1 MDHEN, CDR2 SYDVKM. The CDR3 is made up of 11 amino acids. Between the trimmed V and J ends, which lost 8 bases and 0 bases, there was a span of 4 bases. CDR3 bases: TGTGCCAGCTCCCCTAACTATGGCTACACCTTC. Translated, it gives CASSPNYGYTF.

This clonotype has just a few counts. The V gene is TRBV24-1, the J gene TRBJ2-3, with D possibly TRBD1 on 6 matching bases. V was pared by 2 bases and J by 6 bases, with 14 bases between. The CDR3 sequence is 15 residues long. CDR1 is KGHDR and CDR2 is SFDVKD in the germline V gene. As DNA, the CDR3 is TGTGCCACCAGTGATTACGGGACAACTAAGGATACGCAGTATTTT. Translating it yields CATSDYGTTKDTQYF.

V and J are TRBV6-5 and TRBJ2-5; TRBD2 matches 8 bases. CDR1 and CDR2 (germline): MNHEY, SVGAGI. The CDR3 runs 16 residues. The V segment lost 4 bases and the J segment 4 bases; nucleotides outside the gene matches: 11. The CDR3 sequence: CASSSPVFRGGETQYF. Here the CDR3 DNA reads TGTGCCAGCAGTTCCCCTGTATTCCGGGGGGGAGAGACCCAGTACTTC.

This clonotype showed up just a few times. The genes are TRBV6-1 and TRBJ2-7; D is ambiguous. The germline V gene encodes CDR1 MNHNS and CDR2 SASEGT. Trimming removed 8 bases at V and 2 bases at J, with 7 bases between. This CDR3 comprises 11 residues. CDR3 sequence (DNA): TGTGCCAGCGGAGATACCTACGAGCAGTACTTC. Residues: CASGDTYEQYF.

The V call is TRBV25-1, the J call TRBJ2-2; 9 bases are shared with TRBD1. This CDR3 is 15 amino acids long. From germline, CDR1 is MGHDK and CDR2 SYGVNS. The junction had 11 bases not matched to a gene; V was cut back by 8 bases and J by 7 bases. The CDR3 sequence: CASQENRGRDGELFF. CDR3 DNA: TGTGCCAGCCAGGAGAACAGGGGGCGCGACGGGGAGCTGTTTTTT.

This chain links TRBV5-6 with TRBJ2-1, with D perhaps matching TRBD2 (7 bases). CDR1 is SGHDT and CDR2 is YYEEEE in the germline V gene. The CDR3 sequence is 15 residues long. Trimming cost V 4 bases and J 3 bases, with 14 bases left between them. The CDR3 DNA reads TGTGCCAGCAGCCCTCGGGGGGCGGGCTACAATGAGCAGTTCTTC. The encoded protein is CASSPRGAGYNEQFF.

The chain employs TRBV20-1 and TRBJ2-1; 9 bases fit TRBD1. Germline values: CDR1 DFQATT, CDR2 SNEGSKA (reference sequence). CDR3 length equals 15 residues. V lost 5 bases to trimming and J lost 5 bases; unmatched junction nucleotides: 10. The chain's CDR3 is CSAHVLGQGNNEQFF. The CDR3 DNA follows: TGCAGTGCTCACGTACTAGGACAGGGGAACAATGAGCAGTTCTTC.

There are a few counts of this clonotype. The chain is built from TRBV10-3 and TRBJ2-1, with D perhaps matching TRBD2 (5 bases). V lost 4 bases and J lost 7, with 17 bases in between. Germline loops: CDR1 ENHRY, CDR2 SYGVKD. The CDR3 length is 15 residues. CDR3 nucleotide sequence: TGTGCCATCAGTGGGCAACTCCTGCCGGGGAATGAGCAGTTCTTC. Its protein product is CAISGQLLPGNEQFF.